The 31 T cell receptor beta chains presented below share a single source sample, sequenced in a study of siplizumab effects on memory and regulatory T cells (dated by TCRdb to the late 2010s). Antigens of these TCRs are unknown. Library preparation employed the immunoSEQ multiplex PCR assay. TCRdb re-hosts the immuneACCESS table, in-frame sequences only. Its copies lack some clones; in the studies checked, an unresolved V gene accounts for under half of them, and the cause for the rest is not known. The sample includes roughly 9,600 clones, with around two fifths observed a single time. Of the sample, 8.6% is held by the ten largest clones. Mixed lymphocyte reaction cells were cocultured at 37°C for 5 to 6 days. The sample comprised CFSE-low (dividing) CD4+ T cells sorted from an allogeneic mixed lymphocyte reaction. These receptors all stem from a human donor in good health; the cells came from an allogeneic mixed lymphocyte reaction.

The chain joins TRBV2 to TRBJ2-7; tentatively, D is TRBD1 or TRBD2 (5 bases each). The V end was cut by 6 bases, the J end by 2 bases, with 14 bases between. This CDR3 has 14 residues. Germline assignment: CDR1 SNHLY and CDR2 FYNNEI. CDR3 coding DNA: TGTGCCAGCAGCGTAGGGGACGGACCCTACGAGCAGTACTTC. This translates into CASSVGDGPYEQYF.

This clone was counted only a few times. V and J are TRBV5-1 and TRBJ2-2; maybe TRBD1 (5 bases). V lost 0 bases to trimming and J lost 3 bases, with 9 bases between them. CDR3 size: 15 residues. The germline V gene has CDR1 SGHRS and CDR2 YFSETQ. CDR3 in amino acids: CASSLVPGYTGELFF. In nucleotides, the CDR3 is TGCGCCAGCAGCTTGGTCCCAGGGTACACCGGGGAGCTGTTTTTT. Combining the CDR3 with reference TRBV5-1 and TRBJ2-2 gives the whole variable domain KAGVTQTPRYLIKTRGQQVTLSCSPISGHRSVSWYQQTPGQGLQFLFEYFSETQRNKGNFPGRFSGRQFSNSRSEMNVSTLELGDSALYLCASSLVPGYTGELFFGEGSRLTVL.

V gene TRBV30 combines with J gene TRBJ1-2; 7 nucleotides match TRBD1. CDR1 GTSNPN and CDR2 SVGIG come from the germline V gene (reference sequence). The CDR3 is 15 amino acids. The V and J ends lost 2 bases and 7 bases, in that order; junction bases with no gene match: 13. The CDR3 sequence: CAWSREGAYVRGYTF. CDR3 DNA sequence: TGTGCCTGGAGTCGAGAGGGGGCGTATGTTCGTGGCTACACCTTC.

This clone was seen a few times. The chain is built from TRBV7-2 and TRBJ2-1; 7 bases fit TRBD2. The CDR3 spans 13 residues. Trimming at V came to 5 bases and at J to 9 bases, leaving 7 bases not matched to a gene. The V gene's germline CDR1 is SGHTA and CDR2 FQGNSA. In nucleotides, the CDR3 is TGTGCCAGCAGCCGGACTAGATTTTCTGAGCAGTTCTTC. This codes for CASSRTRFSEQFF.

This clone came up a few times. This sequence joins TRBV7-9 and TRBJ2-7; TRBD1 is a possible D gene (5 bases). Germline CDR1 reads SEHNR; CDR2 reads FQNEAQ (reference sequence). This CDR3 is 15 amino acids long. The V and J ends lost 4 bases and 10 bases respectively, with 23 bases between them. The CDR3 sequence is CASSSSWGLDSPQYF. The CDR3 bases are TGTGCCAGCAGCTCCAGCTGGGGTCTTGACAGTCCTCAGTACTTC.

This chain joins TRBV5-4 and TRBJ2-7; 8 nucleotides agree with TRBD2. The CDR3 consists of 15 residues. J lost 3 bases, V lost 6 bases, and 11 bases had no gene match. Germline V gene sequence: CDR1 SGHNT, CDR2 YYREEE (reference sequence). The CDR3 loop reads CASNRGGILHYEQYF. The CDR3 region has the DNA TGTGCCAGCAATCGGGGGGGGATCCTCCACTACGAGCAGTACTTC.

This chain uses TRBV6-5 with TRBJ2-5; TRBD2 aligns across 7 bases. Per the germline V gene, CDR1 is MNHEY and CDR2 is SVGAGI. The CDR3 contains 13 residues. The J segment lost 5 bases and the V segment lost 6 bases, leaving 6 bases of the junction unmatched. For the CDR3, the DNA is TGTGCCAGCAGCTCGGGGGGAGTTGAGACCCAGTACTTC. Amino acid sequence: CASSSGGVETQYF.

The chain combines TRBV11-2 with TRBJ2-5; D call uncertain. V was pared by 5 bases and J by 7 bases, with 8 bases between. Germline assignment: CDR1 SGHAT and CDR2 FQNNGV. The CDR3 runs 11 residues. This chain's CDR3 is CASSLDWTQYF. CDR3 bases: TGTGCCAGCAGCCTCGACTGGACCCAGTACTTC.

The gene calls are TRBV7-6 and TRBJ2-7; D possibly matches TRBD1 or TRBD2 (5 bases each). V lost 5 bases, J lost 3 bases, and 14 bases lay in between. CDR3 length: 14 amino acids. Germline CDR1 is SGHVS and CDR2 is FNYEAQ. The CDR3 is CASSEGLGIYEQYF. CDR3 nucleotide sequence: TGTGCCAGCAGCGAGGGGCTAGGGATCTACGAGCAGTACTTC.

This clone is classed as medium-sized. The V and J genes are TRBV5-1 and TRBJ2-1, with TRBD2 identical over 9 bases. The germline V gene encodes CDR1 SGHRS and CDR2 YFSETQ. V trimming: 1 base; J trimming: 8 bases; junction bases outside the gene matches: 7. This CDR3 has 15 amino acids. CDR3: CASSLRVAGVDEQFF. CDR3 DNA: TGCGCCAGCAGCTTGAGGGTAGCGGGAGTAGATGAGCAGTTCTTC.

This clone is labeled as medium-sized. The chain carries TRBV4-1 and TRBJ1-1; D is undetermined. V lost 0 bases, J lost 5 bases, and 10 bases lay in between. The CDR3 spans 14 residues. Looked up from germline, CDR1 is MGHRA and CDR2 is YSYEKL. The CDR3 nucleotides are TGCGCCAGCAGCCAAGATCATGGCAGAACTGAAGCTTTCTTT. Amino acid sequence: CASSQDHGRTEAFF.

This clone has just a few counts. The V call is TRBV6-1, the J call TRBJ2-6; 7 bases align to TRBD1. Trimming took 4 bases from V and 0 from J; bases not matched to a gene: 3. This CDR3 region has 16 residues. Germline CDR1 is MNHNS and CDR2 is SASEGT. CDR3 region: CASSVGQSSGANVLTF. CDR3 DNA: TGTGCCAGCAGTGTGGGACAGAGCTCTGGGGCCAACGTCCTGACTTTC.

This sequence joins TRBV19 and TRBJ2-7; D remains ambiguous. The CDR3 extends over 14 amino acids. Germline CDR1 and CDR2: LNHDA and SQIVND (reference sequence). V lost 1 base and J lost 1, with 8 bases in between. CDR3 protein: CASSIGKGSYEQYF. The CDR3 nucleotides are TGTGCCAGTAGTATAGGGAAGGGTTCCTACGAGCAGTACTTC.

This clone was observed a handful of times. The genes are TRBV29-1 and TRBJ1-1; D uncertain. Trimming took 7 bases from V and 1 from J, leaving 7 bases between them. The CDR3 extends over 11 amino acids. Per the germline V gene, CDR1 is SQVTM and CDR2 is ANQGSEA. Here the CDR3 DNA reads TGCAGCGGAACGTGGAACACTGAAGCTTTCTTT. Residues: CSGTWNTEAFF.

This chain uses TRBV7-9 with TRBJ2-6; 8 bases match TRBD1. The CDR3 sequence is 18 residues long. From germline, CDR1 is SEHNR and CDR2 FQNEAQ (reference sequence). J lost 0 bases, V lost 5 bases, and 9 bases had no gene match. CDR3 bases: TGTGCCAGCAGCCTAGACAGGGGTGGTCTCTCTGGGGCCAACGTCCTGACTTTC. Translated: CASSLDRGGLSGANVLTF.

The sample holds a few counts of this clone. V gene TRBV7-3 combines with J gene TRBJ2-3, with 10 bases identical to TRBD2. This CDR3 is built from 14 residues. Germline V gives CDR1 SGHTA, CDR2 FQGTGA. V gave up 7 bases and J gave up 6 bases; unmatched junction bases: 7. CDR3 amino acids: CASNLAGGSDTQYF. CDR3 coding DNA: TGTGCCAGCAATTTAGCGGGAGGTTCGGATACGCAGTATTTT.

The V gene is TRBV5-5, the J gene TRBJ2-5; a weak D match, TRBD1 (5 bases). There are 13 residues in the CDR3. The V end was cut by 1 base, the J end by 4 bases, with 8 bases between. Germline CDR1 reads SGHKS; CDR2 reads YYEKEE (reference sequence). In DNA, the CDR3 is TGTGCCAGCAGCTTGCAGGGTACAGAGACCCAGTACTTC. Protein product: CASSLQGTETQYF.

CDR3 amino acids: CAISELLAGAYNEQFF. The CDR3 DNA is TGTGCCATCAGTGAGCTGCTAGCGGGAGCCTACAATGAGCAGTTCTTC. The rearrangement uses TRBV10-3 and TRBJ2-1; 10 nucleotides align to TRBD2. This CDR3 has 16 residues. V trimming: 2 bases; J trimming: 2 bases; junction bases outside the gene matches: 3. Germline V lookup: CDR1 ENHRY, CDR2 SYGVKD.

This sequence joins TRBV18 and TRBJ2-2; 8 bases match TRBD1. The CDR3 loop spans 16 amino acids. The V gene's germline CDR1 is KGHSH and CDR2 LQKENI. V dropped 6 bases and J dropped 7; count of bases not matched to a gene: 13. CDR3 sequence reads: CASSRHGQGKHGELFF. CDR3 coding DNA: TGTGCCAGCTCCCGGCACGGACAGGGAAAGCACGGGGAGCTGTTTTTT.

The rearrangement links TRBV20-1 to TRBJ2-3; D remains ambiguous. This CDR3 is 11 amino acids long. V dropped 5 bases and J dropped 2 bases, with 5 bases sitting between them. Germline V CDR1 and CDR2: DFQATT, SNEGSKA (reference sequence). CDR3 sequence (DNA): TGCAGTGCTGGTATCACAGATACGCAGTATTTT. Translated, it gives CSAGITDTQYF.

CDR3 sequence: CASSLTSTGSGYTF. The CDR3 nucleotides read TGTGCCAGCAGCTTAACGTCTACGGGTAGTGGCTACACCTTC. The V call is TRBV7-9, the J call TRBJ1-2; D not certain. The CDR3 totals 14 residues. Germline V CDR1 and CDR2: SEHNR, FQNEAQ (reference sequence). V was clipped by 2 bases and J by 7 bases, with 14 bases between them.

This chain joins TRBV7-8 and TRBJ1-2, with unresolved D. In germline, CDR1 is SGHVS, CDR2 FQNEAQ. Between the trimmed V and J ends, which lost 3 bases and 4 bases, there was a span of 12 bases. The CDR3 covers 14 residues. The CDR3 region is CASSFNSEVYGYTF. CDR3 bases: TGTGCCAGCAGCTTCAACTCAGAGGTCTATGGCTACACCTTC. Drawing the rest from reference TRBV7-8 and TRBJ1-2, the complete variable domain is GAGVSQSPRYKVAKRGQDVALRCDPISGHVSLFWYQQALGQGPEFLTYFQNEAQLDKSGLPSDRFFAERPEGSVSTLKIQRTQQEDSAVYLCASSFNSEVYGYTFGSGTRLTVV.

The chain employs TRBV7-2 and TRBJ2-7; either TRBD1 or TRBD2 may supply D (6 bases each). Trimming stripped 0 bases from V and 3 bases from J, with 12 bases between. From germline, CDR1 is SGHTA and CDR2 FQGNSA. This CDR3 has 15 residues. The CDR3 DNA sequence: TGTGCCAGCAGCTTAGCCTCCGGGGGCGGCTACGAGCAGTACTTC. This gives the protein CASSLASGGGYEQYF. The whole variable domain, remainder taken from reference TRBV7-2 and TRBJ2-7, is GAGVSQSPSNKVTEKGKDVELRCDPISGHTALYWYRQSLGQGLEFLIYFQGNSAPDKSGLPSDRFSAERTGGSVSTLTIQRTQQEDSAVYLCASSLASGGGYEQYFGPGTRLTVT.

As concerns this clone: Since the CDR3 does not end with the conserved phenylalanine or tryptophan, this likely comes from a read error. The DNA is left out, because the CDR3 cannot be placed on it with certainty; the CDR3 is given as TCRdb lists it. V and J are TRBV5-1 and TRBJ2-7; no check of the table's D call, TRBD2, against the DNA was made. Germline lookup yields CDR1 SGHRS and CDR2 YFSETQ. The CDR3 is made up of 10 amino acids, end residues included. The CDR3 protein is CASSYSPKAG.

The chain is built from TRBV7-2 and TRBJ2-7; 14 nucleotides line up with TRBD2. Looked up from germline, CDR1 is SGHTA and CDR2 is FQGNSA. The CDR3 contains 14 residues. V gave up 5 bases and J gave up 6 bases; unmatched junction bases: 3. CDR3 DNA: TGTGCCAGCAGCGGACTAGCGGGAGGAGGCGAGCAGTACTTC. Translation gives CASSGLAGGGEQYF.

By share of the sample, this clone is medium-sized. The gene calls are TRBV5-1 and TRBJ2-7, with TRBD2 identical over 14 bases. The CDR3 contains 16 residues. The J segment lost 6 bases and the V segment lost 4 bases, leaving 9 bases of the junction unmatched. Germline loops: CDR1 SGHRS, CDR2 YFSETQ. CDR3: CASSPGTSGRGGEQYF. CDR3 in DNA: TGCGCCAGCAGCCCGGGGACTAGCGGGAGAGGGGGCGAGCAGTACTTC.

This clone rates as medium-sized. Distinct nucleotide sequences in the sample also encode this CDR3. The chain recombines TRBV14 with TRBJ2-1, with TRBD1 as a possible D gene (6 bases). The CDR3 is made up of 12 amino acids. Germline lookup yields CDR1 SGHDN and CDR2 FVKESK. The V end was cut by 0 bases, the J end by 15 bases, with 12 bases between. The CDR3 sequence is CASSQDARGRFF. CDR3 coding DNA: TGTGCCAGCAGCCAAGATGCGAGGGGGAGGTTCTTC. The full variable domain, with the rest looked up from reference TRBV14 and TRBJ2-1, is EAGVTQFPSHSVIEKGQTVTLRCDPISGHDNLYWYRRVMGKEIKFLLHFVKESKQDESGMPNNRFLAERTGGTYSTLKVQPAELEDSGVYFCASSQDARGRFFGPGTRLTVL.

V gene TRBV18 combines with J gene TRBJ2-7, with D possibly matching TRBD1 (5 bases). CDR3 length equals 11 residues. Germline assignment: CDR1 KGHSH and CDR2 LQKENI. Trimming shortened V by 6 bases and J by 4 bases, and 7 bases separated the two germline ends. The CDR3 here is CASSPGYEQYF. The CDR3 bases are TGTGCCAGCTCTCCAGGGTACGAGCAGTACTTC.

A remark on this clone: A read error is possible here, since a much larger clone lies one base away. Other DNA sequences of this sample code for an identical CDR3. The chain combines TRBV29-1 with TRBJ2-1, with 10 bases matching TRBD2. Germline assignment: CDR1 SQVTM and CDR2 ANQGSEA. V shed 6 bases, J shed 10 bases, and the junction held 12 bases outside the gene matches. The CDR3 is 14 residues long. CDR3 coding DNA: TGCAGCGTGGGGGTAAGCGGGAGGGCGGGAGAGCAGTTCTTC. Its translation is CSVGVSGRAGEQFF.

The chain couples TRBV28 to TRBJ1-4; D unclear. V shed 7 bases and J shed 5 bases, with 11 bases lying between them. The V gene's germline CDR1 is MDHEN and CDR2 SYDVKM. CDR3 length: 13 residues. In DNA form, the CDR3 reads TGTGCCAGCACGGGATCCTTAAATGAAAAACTGTTTTTT. It is translated as CASTGSLNEKLFF.

This clone turned up a few times. This chain uses TRBV7-3 with TRBJ2-1; TRBD2 matches at 10 bases. The V and J ends lost 5 bases and 1 base, in that order; junction bases with no gene match: 14. Germline values: CDR1 SGHTA, CDR2 FQGTGA. This CDR3 has 19 residues. CDR3 protein: CASSAIAGGQGLSYNEQFF. CDR3 DNA: TGTGCCAGCAGCGCAATAGCGGGAGGCCAAGGGTTATCCTACAATGAGCAGTTCTTC.